A single sample gave rise to the 25 T cell receptor beta chains below, sequenced in a study of blood T cells in healthy people across ages. A second PCR, run for about 7 to 11 cycles, used a sample-barcoded 5' primer plus a J-beta primer mix. From the 5' RACE reads, TCRdb called clonotypes with MiXCR, one entry per CDR3 protein. This table holds 700,000 or so distinct CDR3 sequences, about a fifth found once. The sequenced sample was blood. These receptors were obtained from a man in his 70s in good health.

This clonotype has just a few counts. The rearrangement uses TRBV7-8 and TRBJ1-2, with unresolved D. Trimming took off 1 base at V and 7 bases at J, with 7 bases between the two ends. From germline, CDR1 is SGHVS and CDR2 FQNEAQ. This CDR3 is 12 amino acids long. The CDR3: CASSLDHFGYTF. In DNA form, the CDR3 reads TGTGCCAGCAGCTTAGACCACTTTGGCTACACCTTC.

The chain is built from TRBV6-5 and TRBJ2-4, with a possible D match to TRBD1 (6 bases). V was shortened by 5 bases and J by 5 bases, with 13 bases between the two germline ends. This CDR3 has 14 residues. Germline CDR1 and CDR2: MNHEY and SVGAGI. The DNA for the CDR3 is TGTGCCAGCAGTAATACAGGGCTCGAAAACATTCAGTACTTC. Its translation: CASSNTGLENIQYF.

A few counts support this clonotype. V usage is TRBV28 and J usage is TRBJ2-1; 11 nucleotides align to TRBD2. The last part of the DNA fits TRBJ2-7 better; the J call may be wrong. The germline gives CDR1 MDHEN, CDR2 SYDVKM. This CDR3 is built from 15 residues. CDR3 bases: TGTGCCAGCAGTTCACTAGCGGGGGACCTCTACGAGCAGTACTTC. Translating gives CASSSLAGDLYEQYF.

CDR3 DNA sequence: TGTGCCACCAGCCAGGACCAGGGGGCACAAACCTCTGGAAACACCATATATTTT. Its protein is CATSQDQGAQTSGNTIYF. The chain carries TRBV15 and TRBJ1-3; TRBD1 matches 8 bases. V gave up 5 bases and J gave up 0 bases; unmatched junction bases: 12. The CDR3 consists of 18 residues. Germline CDR1 LNHNV, CDR2 YYDKDF (reference sequence).

This clonotype was detected only a few times. V is TRBV2 and J is TRBJ2-5; 7 nucleotides align to TRBD2. The J call could be wrong; TRBJ2-7 is a better fit for the DNA end. The V gene's germline CDR1 is SNHLY and CDR2 FYNNEI. CDR3 length equals 13 residues. This CDR3 reads CASSGASGYEQYV. CDR3 sequence (DNA): TGTGCCAGCAGTGGGGCTAGCGGATACGAGCAGTACGTC.

This clonotype was counted at least ten times. The gene calls are TRBV7-2 and TRBJ2-1, with 7 bases aligning to TRBD2. The CDR3 has 15 amino acids. CDR1 is SGHTA and CDR2 is FQGNSA in the germline V gene. The V segment lost 1 base and the J segment 4 bases; nucleotides outside the gene matches: 4. The CDR3 protein is CASSLGGSLYNEQFF. Here the CDR3 DNA reads TGTGCCAGCAGCTTAGGCGGGAGCCTTTACAATGAGCAGTTCTTC.

The chain couples TRBV9 to TRBJ1-2; D is possibly TRBD1 (5 bases). The CDR3 covers 14 residues. The germline CDR1 and CDR2 sequences are SGDLS and YYNGEE. V was shortened by 3 bases and J by 3 bases, with 12 bases between the two germline ends. The CDR3 here is CASSGTGTDYGYTF. For the CDR3, the DNA is TGTGCCAGCAGCGGGACCGGGACGGACTATGGCTACACCTTC.

The chain links TRBV6-5 to TRBJ1-1, with D perhaps TRBD1 (5 bases). Between the trimmed V and J ends, which lost 4 bases and 4 bases, there was a span of 13 bases. CDR3 length: 14 residues. CDR1 MNHEY and CDR2 SVGAGI come from the germline V gene. The CDR3 bases are TGTGCCAGCAGTTCTGGGACTTCCGTCACTGAAGCTTTCTTT. Translated, it gives CASSSGTSVTEAFF.

This clonotype has a handful of counts. The V and J genes are TRBV19 and TRBJ2-5; D ambiguous. This CDR3 is built from 13 residues. Trimming shortened V by 7 bases and J by 3 bases, and 12 bases separated the two germline ends. Germline V gene sequence: CDR1 LNHDA, CDR2 SQIVND (reference sequence). CDR3 bases: TGTGCCAGTATGGGTCATTTCGAAGAGACCCAGTACTTC. This sequence encodes CASMGHFEETQYF.

The chain uses TRBV5-1 and TRBJ2-3, with 8 bases identical to TRBD2. The CDR3 extends over 15 amino acids. The germline V gene encodes CDR1 SGHRS and CDR2 YFSETQ. The trim removed 4 bases at V and 4 bases at J, leaving 8 bases unmatched. DNA of the CDR3: TGCGCCAGCAGCCCGTCCGGGGGGGGGCCAGATACGCAGTATTTT. Translated, it gives CASSPSGGGPDTQYF.

This chain uses TRBV30 with TRBJ1-2; tentatively, D is TRBD1 (6 bases). Germline V gives CDR1 GTSNPN, CDR2 SVGIG (reference sequence). V was trimmed by 1 base and J by 5 bases, leaving 11 bases between them. This CDR3 comprises 13 residues. The CDR3 DNA follows: TGTGCCTGGAGTGCCGGGACAACATATGGCTACACCTTC. Its protein product is CAWSAGTTYGYTF. Full variable domain (outside the CDR3, taken from reference TRBV30 and TRBJ1-2): SQTIHQWPATLVQPVGSPLSLECTVEGTSNPNLYWYRQAAGRGLQLLFYSVGIGQISSEVPQNLSASRPQDRQFILSSKKLLLSDSGFYLCAWSAGTTYGYTFGSGTRLTVV.

This clonotype was picked up a small number of times. The V and J genes are TRBV7-9 and TRBJ2-1; the D gene is possibly TRBD2 (5 bases). This CDR3 has 15 residues. Germline CDR1 reads SEHNR; CDR2 reads FQNEAQ (reference sequence). V was pared by 0 bases and J by 8 bases, with 14 bases between. Here the CDR3 reads CASSLASRGLYEQFF. The CDR3 bases are TGTGCCAGCAGCTTAGCCAGCCGGGGTTTGTATGAGCAGTTCTTC.

This clonotype was observed a few times. This chain links TRBV20-1 with TRBJ2-5; D is undetermined. The V gene's germline CDR1 is DFQATT and CDR2 SNEGSKA (reference sequence). V lost 5 bases to trimming and J lost 2 bases, with 12 bases between them. This CDR3 comprises 13 residues. CDR3 in DNA: TGCAGTGCTGATTCGTCACTACAAGAGACCCAGTACTTC. Residues: CSADSSLQETQYF.

The chain combines TRBV7-2 with TRBJ2-5, with 12 bases lining up with TRBD2. Germline values: CDR1 SGHTA, CDR2 FQGNSA. The CDR3 runs to 15 residues. V lost 4 bases to trimming and J lost 4 bases; unmatched junction nucleotides: 4. The CDR3 is CASSYPSGRGETQYF. The CDR3 DNA reads as TGTGCCAGCAGCTACCCTAGCGGGAGGGGAGAGACCCAGTACTTC.

The chain joins TRBV28 to TRBJ1-2, with D maybe TRBD1 (5 bases). Trimming pared 4 bases from V and 7 bases from J, leaving 19 bases between. Germline V gene data show CDR1 as MDHEN and CDR2 as SYDVKM. The CDR3 runs to 15 residues. The CDR3 here is CASSSKGPGLSGYTF. Here the CDR3 DNA reads TGTGCCAGCAGTTCAAAAGGGCCGGGACTCTCTGGCTACACCTTC.

The rearrangement joins TRBV20-1 to TRBJ2-5, with TRBD1 matching over 8 bases. The J call may be incorrect, as the DNA end agrees better with TRBJ2-1. Per the germline V gene, CDR1 is DFQATT and CDR2 is SNEGSKA (reference sequence). This CDR3 spans 14 amino acids. The CDR3 nucleotides read TGCAGTGCTAGACGCAGGGGGCTAGCAAATGAGCAGTTCTTC. This sequence encodes CSARRRGLANEQFF.

The chain combines TRBV12-3 or TRBV12-4 with TRBJ2-1; D unresolved. V was shortened by 2 bases and J by 5 bases, with 7 bases between the two germline ends. The CDR3 has 13 residues. The CDR3 sequence: CASSLPLDNEQFF. Written as DNA, the CDR3 is TGTGCCAGCAGTTTACCCCTAGACAATGAGCAGTTCTTC.

This clonotype was seen a handful of times. The V gene is TRBV5-4, the J gene TRBJ2-3; possibly TRBD2 for D (5 bases). Germline CDR1 reads SGHNT; CDR2 reads YYREEE (reference sequence). V was cut by 4 bases and J by 6 bases, with 21 bases left in between. CDR3 length equals 16 residues. This CDR3 is CASSPSPDRGTDTQYF. DNA for the CDR3: TGTGCCAGCAGCCCCTCCCCGGATCGGGGAACGGATACGCAGTATTTT.

This clonotype occurred a few times. The gene calls are TRBV20-1 and TRBJ1-5; D is uncertain. The germline V gene encodes CDR1 DFQATT and CDR2 SNEGSKA (reference sequence). With 3 bases removed from V and 5 bases from J, the gap between germline ends came to 8 bases. The CDR3 runs 12 residues. DNA for the CDR3: TGCAGTGCTAGCTCTATCGATCAGCCCCAGCATTTT. Translation gives CSASSIDQPQHF.

The CDR3 bases are TGTGCCAGCACTCTAGGGGACAGGGAAGGCGGCTACACCTTC. Translation gives CASTLGDREGGYTF. The genes are TRBV12-3 or TRBV12-4 and TRBJ1-2; 9 bases line up with TRBD1. The CDR3 contains 14 residues. V lost 7 bases and J lost 8; bases outside the gene matches: 11.

The gene calls are TRBV5-1 and TRBJ2-2; possible D gene TRBD1, 7 bases. This CDR3 region has 16 residues. Germline lookup yields CDR1 SGHRS and CDR2 YFSETQ. The V end lost 2 bases, the J end lost 0 bases, and 11 bases lay between the germline ends. The CDR3 bases are TGCGCCAGCAGCTTTCCAGGGGGGCCGAACACCGGGGAGCTGTTTTTT. Its translation is CASSFPGGPNTGELFF.

This clonotype was seen only a few times. DNA of the CDR3: TGTGCCAGCACCCATGTGGGCGTATTAGAAGCTTTCTTT. Encoded protein: CASTHVGVLEAFF. This chain connects TRBV11-2 to TRBJ1-1; D gene uncertain. V was cut by 7 bases and J by 8 bases, with 17 bases left in between. The CDR3 runs 13 residues. Germline CDR1 reads SGHAT; CDR2 reads FQNNGV.

V and J are TRBV12-3 or TRBV12-4 and TRBJ1-2; D is unclear. Trimming stripped 5 bases from V and 7 bases from J, with 23 bases between. This CDR3 comprises 16 residues. The CDR3 spells CASSPGPWLSLLGYTF. The CDR3 coding sequence is TGTGCCAGCAGTCCCGGGCCATGGCTCTCACTCCTTGGCTACACCTTC.

This clonotype was counted a few times. The chain links TRBV13 to TRBJ2-7; D not resolved. This CDR3 contains 13 residues. Deletions cut 7 bases from V and 7 bases from J, with 17 bases between. Per the germline V gene, CDR1 is PRHDT and CDR2 is FYEKMQ (reference sequence). CDR3 sequence: CASKTAERWEQYV. The CDR3 DNA follows: TGTGCCAGCAAAACTGCGGAACGGTGGGAGCAGTACGTC.

The chain uses TRBV11-3 and TRBJ2-5; TRBD1 is a possible D gene (6 bases). CDR3 length: 14 amino acids. Germline assignment: CDR1 SGHNT and CDR2 YENEEA. V lost 10 bases and J lost 5, with 20 bases in between. The CDR3 loop is CANQGTGRGETQYF. The CDR3 bases are TGTGCCAACCAAGGCACAGGGCGAGGGGAGACCCAGTACTTC. The whole variable domain, filled in from reference TRBV11-3 and TRBJ2-5, reads EAGVVQSPRYKIIEKKQPVAFWCNPISGHNTLYWYLQNLGQGPELLIRYENEEAVDDSQLPKDRFSAERLKGVDSTLKIQPAELGDSAVYLCANQGTGRGETQYFGPGTRLLVL.